The 5 T cell receptor beta chains presented below share a single source sample, sequenced in a study of cytomegalovirus exposure and HLA in healthy donors (dated by TCRdb to about 2017). The method behind the library was the immunoSEQ multiplex PCR assay. The multiplex PCR relied on a mix of 60 forward primers for TCR Vbeta segments and 13 reverse primers for TCR Jbeta segments. TCRdb took this table from immuneACCESS and kept in-frame rearrangements with V and J called. Such tables lack part of the clones; where checked against another copy, unresolved V genes explain under half of the gap, and the rest is unexplained. The sample table records around 100,000 clones; roughly 85% of these occur just once. The biggest ten clones account for approximately 3% of the sample. The sample consisted of PBMCs. The source of these receptors is a woman aged 40 to 50 in good health and CMV-seronegative.

The chain recombines TRBV15 with TRBJ2-3; the D gene is possibly TRBD1 (6 bases). V dropped 0 bases and J dropped 0 bases, with 22 bases sitting between them. This CDR3 contains 20 residues. CDR1 and CDR2 from the germline V gene are LNHNV and YYDKDF (reference sequence). This CDR3 is CATSRDSGDRPHTSTDTQYF. The CDR3 DNA reads TGTGCCACCAGCAGAGATTCGGGCGACAGGCCCCATACTAGCACAGATACGCAGTATTTT.

The chain joins TRBV4-3 to TRBJ1-2, with a weak D call TRBD1 (5 bases). The germline V gene encodes CDR1 LGHNA and CDR2 YSLEER. The length of the CDR3 is 13 residues. Trimming removed 0 bases from V and 8 bases from J, with 10 bases in between. The chain's CDR3 is CASSQDAGGGYTF. CDR3 DNA sequence: TGCGCCAGCAGCCAAGATGCGGGGGGAGGCTACACCTTC.

V gene TRBV7-2 combines with J gene TRBJ2-5; D might be TRBD2 (5 bases). Germline V CDR1 and CDR2: SGHTA, FQGNSA. V lost 4 bases, J lost 5 bases, and 17 bases lay in between. The CDR3 covers 15 residues. CDR3 loop: CASSSGESIRETQYF. CDR3 bases: TGTGCCAGCAGCTCCGGGGAATCGATTAGGGAGACCCAGTACTTC.

The chain has TRBV18 and TRBJ1-1; D is unresolved. CDR1 is KGHSH, CDR2 LQKENI, per germline. Between the trimmed V and J ends, which lost 2 bases and 4 bases, there was a span of 14 bases. The CDR3 consists of 15 residues. The CDR3 coding sequence is TGTGCCAGCTCACCAGTCCGGGATTTTAGCACTGAAGCTTTCTTT. Its protein product is CASSPVRDFSTEAFF.

CDR3 coding DNA: TGCGCCAGCACGATGAGTGCGGTATCTACAGGCGTTTCCATGAACACTGAAGCTTTCTTT. This sequence encodes CASTMSAVSTGVSMNTEAFF. This rearrangement joins TRBV5-1 to TRBJ1-1; D may be TRBD1 (5 bases). V was cut by 6 bases and J by 0 bases, with 30 bases left in between. The CDR3 is 20 residues long. Germline CDR1 SGHRS, CDR2 YFSETQ.